The 30 T cell receptor beta chains reported below all come from one sample, sequenced in a study of vaccination and CD4 T cells after COVID-19. Treatment noted: approximately 9-day PBMC culture with coronavirus spike peptide pools or control peptides (ViraFEST assay). The unexposed donor's CD4+ T cells were collected before the COVID-19 pandemic (2011-2018). The Oncomine TCR Beta short-read assay sequenced DNA from cultured CD4+ T cells. TCRdb reprocessed the PCR reads with MiXCR, giving one entry per CDR3 protein. This sample carries about 7,000 distinct CDR3 sequences, about 38% of them seen once, and the ten largest clones take 34%. No antigen has been assigned to these receptors. The material sequenced was CD4+ T cells from blood, cultured in vitro. The receptors derive from a human donor in good health.

V and J are TRBV20-1 and TRBJ1-1; weak D call: TRBD1 (5 bases). CDR1 DFQATT and CDR2 SNEGSKA come from the germline V gene (reference sequence). Between the trimmed V and J ends, which lost 6 bases and 10 bases, there was a span of 18 bases. The CDR3 has 12 residues. The CDR3 DNA follows: TGCAGTGCCGAGAGGGACCTGGGTTTAGCTTTCTTT. Its protein product is CSAERDLGLAFF.

This clonotype has a handful of counts. J is TRBJ2-3 and V is TRBV7-8; 10 nucleotides line up with TRBD2. Germline lookup yields CDR1 SGHVS and CDR2 FQNEAQ. This CDR3 region has 14 residues. Germline trimming cut 4 bases from V and 9 bases from J; bases unmatched to any gene: 7. The CDR3 DNA follows: TGTGCCAGCAGCTCAACTAGCGGGGAATGGACGCAGTATTTT. Protein product: CASSSTSGEWTQYF.

V is TRBV15 and J is TRBJ2-7, with D maybe TRBD1 (5 bases). Per germline, CDR1 LNHNV and CDR2 YYDKDF (reference sequence). Trimming shortened V by 6 bases and J by 6 bases, and 21 bases separated the two germline ends. CDR3 size: 15 residues. The CDR3 sequence is CATRDPGSHYGEQYF. As DNA, the CDR3 is TGTGCCACCAGGGACCCAGGGTCCCACTACGGCGAGCAGTACTTC.

CDR3 region: CSASDYNEQFF. CDR3 nucleotide sequence: TGCAGTGCTTCTGACTACAATGAGCAGTTCTTC. The chain uses TRBV20-1 and TRBJ2-1; D remains unclear. Germline V gives CDR1 DFQATT, CDR2 SNEGSKA (reference sequence). The V gene lost 5 bases and the J gene lost 3 bases, with 5 bases spanning the gap. The CDR3 totals 11 residues.

This clonotype was counted a few times. The rearrangement joins TRBV11-2 to TRBJ1-2, with D tentatively TRBD1 (6 bases). The CDR3 is 13 residues long. Trimming removed 4 bases at V and 5 bases at J, with 11 bases between. Germline V gene lookup returns CDR1 SGHAT and CDR2 FQNNGV. In DNA, the CDR3 is TGTGCCAGCAGCTCCACAGGGAGGTATGGCTACACCTTC. This sequence encodes CASSSTGRYGYTF. Full variable domain (rest looked up from reference TRBV11-2 and TRBJ1-2): EAGVAQSPRYKIIEKRQSVAFWCNPISGHATLYWYQQILGQGPKLLIQFQNNGVVDDSQLPKDRFSAERLKGVDSTLKIQPAKLEDSAVYLCASSSTGRYGYTFGSGTRLTVV.

This clonotype is categorized as large. This chain connects TRBV7-9 to TRBJ1-6; D remains ambiguous. Germline CDR1 reads SEHNR; CDR2 reads FQNEAQ (reference sequence). Trimming pared 2 bases from V and 7 bases from J, leaving 9 bases between. CDR3 length: 14 amino acids. The CDR3: CASSLRSDNSPLHF. The CDR3 DNA sequence: TGTGCCAGCAGCTTACGTTCCGACAATTCACCCCTCCACTTT.

The chain uses TRBV19 and TRBJ1-2, with D possibly being TRBD1 (5 bases). Between the trimmed V and J ends, which lost 3 bases and 4 bases, there was a span of 12 bases. The germline V gene encodes CDR1 LNHDA and CDR2 SQIVND (reference sequence). The CDR3 runs to 14 residues. The CDR3, as DNA: TGTGCCAGTAGTATCGGGACGTCCCCCTATGGCTACACCTTC. This sequence encodes CASSIGTSPYGYTF. Supplemented by reference TRBV19 and TRBJ1-2, the full variable domain reads DGGITQSPKYLFRKEGQNVTLSCEQNLNHDAMYWYRQDPGQGLRLIYYSQIVNDFQKGDIAEGYSVSREKKESFPLTVTSAQKNPTAFYLCASSIGTSPYGYTFGSGTRLTVV.

CDR3 DNA: TGTGCCAGCAGTTCCCTTGGCAATGAGCAGTTCTTC. Translating it yields CASSSLGNEQFF. This rearrangement joins TRBV7-9 to TRBJ2-1; D is unresolved. With 6 bases removed from V and 6 bases from J, the gap between germline ends came to 9 bases. This CDR3 comprises 12 residues. Germline lookup yields CDR1 SEHNR and CDR2 FQNEAQ (reference sequence). Combining the CDR3 with reference TRBV7-9 and TRBJ2-1 gives the whole variable domain DTGVSQNPRHKITKRGQNVTFRCDPISEHNRLYWYRQTLGQGPEFLTYFQNEAQLEKSRLLSDRFSAERPKGSFSTLEIQRTEQGDSAMYLCASSSLGNEQFFGPGTRLTVL.

This sequence joins TRBV6-5 and TRBJ1-2; D perhaps matches TRBD1 (5 bases). The germline gives CDR1 MNHEY, CDR2 SVGAGI. The CDR3 loop spans 13 amino acids. With 2 bases removed from V and 8 bases from J, the gap between germline ends came to 12 bases. The CDR3 region is CASSYGATEGYTF. The CDR3 nucleotides are TGTGCCAGCAGTTACGGGGCGACAGAGGGCTACACCTTC.

The chain couples TRBV20-1 to TRBJ2-3; possibly TRBD2 for D (6 bases). CDR1 is DFQATT and CDR2 is SNEGSKA in the germline V gene (reference sequence). The CDR3 loop spans 14 amino acids. With 5 bases removed from V and 0 bases from J, the gap between germline ends came to 12 bases. The CDR3 spells CSAPRGSSTDTQYF. The CDR3 DNA is TGCAGTGCTCCCCGGGGGTCTAGCACAGATACGCAGTATTTT.

This clonotype was seen a few times. The V and J genes are TRBV20-1 and TRBJ1-1; D may be TRBD1 (6 bases). This CDR3 is built from 14 residues. Trimming stripped 3 bases from V and 6 bases from J, with 17 bases between. Germline CDR1 is DFQATT and CDR2 is SNEGSKA (reference sequence). In DNA, the CDR3 is TGCAGTGCTAGTTCCCCCAGGGGTTTGTCTGAAGCTTTCTTT. Its protein product is CSASSPRGLSEAFF.

This rearrangement joins TRBV6-1 to TRBJ1-6; 8 nucleotides align to TRBD1. In germline, CDR1 is MNHNS, CDR2 SASEGT. V lost 6 bases to trimming and J lost 8 bases; unmatched junction nucleotides: 6. The CDR3 totals 14 residues. CDR3 region: CASSWGQEDSPLHF. CDR3 nucleotide sequence: TGTGCCAGCAGCTGGGGACAGGAGGATTCACCCCTCCACTTT.

V and J are TRBV7-7 and TRBJ2-5; either TRBD1 or TRBD2 may fit D (6 bases each). This CDR3 comprises 15 residues. Trimming took off 2 bases at V and 5 bases at J, with 15 bases between the two ends. CDR1 SSHAT and CDR2 FNYEAQ come from the germline V gene (reference sequence). The CDR3 bases are TGTGCCAGCAGCTTAAATAGGGGGGATACGGAGACCCAGTACTTC. This gives the protein CASSLNRGDTETQYF. The variable domain in full, with the rest retrieved from reference TRBV7-7 and TRBJ2-5, is GAGVSQSPRYKVTKRGQDVTLRCDPISSHATLYWYQQALGQGPEFLTYFNYEAQPDKSGLPSDRFSAERPEGSISTLTIQRTEQRDSAMYRCASSLNRGDTETQYFGPGTRLLVL.

The V call is TRBV20-1, the J call TRBJ1-2; 7 bases are a match to TRBD1. V shed 0 bases and J 0 bases; nucleotides not matched to a gene: 13. CDR1 and CDR2 from the germline V gene are DFQATT and SNEGSKA (reference sequence). The CDR3 sequence is 18 residues long. This CDR3 reads CSAREIRQGGATNYGYTF. In nucleotides, the CDR3 is TGCAGTGCTAGAGAAATTCGACAGGGAGGGGCTACTAACTATGGCTACACCTTC.

The chain has TRBV7-9 and TRBJ1-2; D is uncertain. The V and J ends lost 1 base and 6 bases respectively, with 0 bases between them. Germline values: CDR1 SEHNR, CDR2 FQNEAQ (reference sequence). The CDR3 covers 10 residues. CDR3 residues: CASSLDGYTF. The CDR3 region has the DNA TGTGCCAGCAGCTTAGATGGCTACACCTTC.

In its sample, this clonotype was seen a few times. The rearrangement uses TRBV19 and TRBJ1-2; D gene unclear. Trimming took off 9 bases at V and 2 bases at J, with 16 bases between the two ends. Per germline, CDR1 LNHDA and CDR2 SQIVND (reference sequence). The CDR3 contains 14 residues. CDR3 nucleotides: TGTGCCAGCAGCCCCACTGCGGGAAACTATGGCTACACCTTC. This encodes CASSPTAGNYGYTF.

This clonotype has only a few counts. The chain couples TRBV7-2 to TRBJ1-6; D is unresolved. The germline CDR1 and CDR2 sequences are SGHTA and FQGNSA. The V end lost 5 bases, the J end lost 9 bases, and 17 bases lay between the germline ends. The CDR3 totals 15 residues. Here the CDR3 DNA reads TGTGCCAGCAGCCCATCCGGGAGCCGCGCTTCACCCCTCCACTTT. Translating it yields CASSPSGSRASPLHF.

The chain has TRBV6-5 and TRBJ1-3; no firm D call. Between the trimmed V and J ends, which lost 2 bases and 2 bases, there was a span of 7 bases. CDR1 and CDR2 from the germline V gene are MNHEY and SVGAGI. CDR3 length equals 14 residues. The CDR3 loop is CASSYGLTGNTIYF. The CDR3 coding sequence is TGTGCCAGCAGTTACGGACTAACTGGAAACACCATATATTTT.

The rearrangement uses TRBV29-1 and TRBJ1-2; no reliable D call. V lost 7 bases to trimming and J lost 6 bases, with 15 bases between them. This CDR3 contains 12 residues. The germline V gene has CDR1 SQVTM and CDR2 ANQGSEA. The CDR3 nucleotides read TGCAGCGCCCAAACGACAAGTGATGGCTACACCTTC. This translates into CSAQTTSDGYTF.

The chain uses TRBV7-9 and TRBJ2-1; 8 bases agree with TRBD2. Germline trimming cut 2 bases from V and 6 bases from J; bases unmatched to any gene: 12. The CDR3 totals 17 residues. Germline V CDR1 and CDR2: SEHNR, FQNEAQ (reference sequence). CDR3 loop: CASSLNAGGPVFNEQFF. The DNA for the CDR3 is TGTGCCAGCAGCTTAAACGCGGGGGGACCAGTATTCAATGAGCAGTTCTTC.

This clonotype was found a few times. CDR3 residues: CAVRVWGTEAFF. In DNA, the CDR3 is TGTGCCGTCAGGGTTTGGGGCACTGAAGCTTTCTTT. The rearrangement uses TRBV6-1 and TRBJ1-1; D possibly corresponds to TRBD1 (5 bases). Germline assignment: CDR1 MNHNS and CDR2 SASEGT. Trimming left V 11 bases short and J 4 bases short, with 14 bases between. This CDR3 has 12 residues.

A few counts support this clonotype. This rearrangement joins TRBV5-1 to TRBJ1-1; 7 bases fit TRBD1. V was pared by 4 bases and J by 4 bases, with 7 bases of the junction left unmatched. The CDR3 length is 14 residues. CDR1 SGHRS and CDR2 YFSETQ come from the germline V gene. CDR3 amino acids: CASSDTGATTEAFF. In DNA form, the CDR3 reads TGCGCCAGCAGCGATACAGGGGCGACCACTGAAGCTTTCTTT.

This clonotype was observed a few times. This chain links TRBV7-9 with TRBJ1-5; D unclear. The CDR3 covers 12 residues. Trimming removed 0 bases from V and 7 bases from J, with 4 bases in between. In germline, CDR1 is SEHNR, CDR2 FQNEAQ (reference sequence). The CDR3 protein is CASSLAGQPQHF. In nucleotides, the CDR3 is TGTGCCAGCAGCTTAGCAGGACAGCCCCAGCATTTT.

The chain combines TRBV6-2 or TRBV6-3 with TRBJ2-5, with 7 bases that match TRBD2. Trimming at V came to 0 bases and at J to 0 bases, leaving 4 bases not matched to a gene. The CDR3 length is 16 residues. Per the germline V gene, CDR1 is MNHEY and CDR2 is SVGEGT. The CDR3 loop reads CASSYSSGEHQETQYF. CDR3 bases: TGTGCCAGCAGTTACTCGAGCGGGGAGCACCAAGAGACCCAGTACTTC.

In this sample, this clonotype turned up a few times. The V and J genes are TRBV19 and TRBJ2-5, with TRBD2 as a possible D gene (5 bases). The CDR3 covers 14 residues. CDR1 and CDR2 (germline): LNHDA, SQIVND (reference sequence). Trimming pared 6 bases from V and 1 base from J, leaving 12 bases between. The CDR3 protein is CASRGSWLQETQYF. CDR3 nucleotide sequence: TGTGCCAGTAGAGGGAGTTGGCTCCAAGAGACCCAGTACTTC.

This clonotype has just a few counts. The gene calls are TRBV27 and TRBJ1-6, with TRBD1 as a possible D gene (5 bases). Germline assignment: CDR1 MNHEY and CDR2 SMNVEV (reference sequence). The CDR3 extends over 14 amino acids. Trimming removed 7 bases from V and 10 bases from J, with 17 bases in between. The CDR3 DNA reads as TGTGCCAGCACCCCTCGGGACCGAGCCTCACCCCTCCACTTT. Protein product: CASTPRDRASPLHF.

This clonotype was seen only a few times. This chain links TRBV20-1 with TRBJ2-1; TRBD2 matches at 7 bases. J lost 10 bases, V lost 3 bases, and 12 bases had no gene match. CDR1 DFQATT and CDR2 SNEGSKA come from the germline V gene (reference sequence). The CDR3 consists of 14 residues. CDR3 residues: CSARERGPPLEQFF. The CDR3 nucleotides are TGCAGTGCTAGGGAGCGGGGCCCTCCCCTAGAGCAGTTCTTC.

This clonotype occurred a few times. The CDR3 reads CASSYDSGGYNEQFF. CDR3 bases: TGTGCCAGCAGTTACGATAGCGGGGGGTACAATGAGCAGTTCTTC. The V and J genes are TRBV6-2 or TRBV6-3 and TRBJ2-1; 10 bases are a match to TRBD2. This CDR3 contains 15 residues. CDR1 is MNHEY, CDR2 SVGEGT, per germline. The junction had 2 bases not matched to a gene; V was cut back by 2 bases and J by 4 bases.

There are a few counts of this clonotype. This chain links TRBV10-3 with TRBJ1-5; 8 bases line up with TRBD1. The CDR3 has 14 residues. In germline, CDR1 is ENHRY, CDR2 SYGVKD. The ends lost 6 bases at V and 4 bases at J; junction bases unmatched: 5. The CDR3, as DNA: TGTGCCATCAGGGACAGGGAGGAGAATCAGCCCCAGCATTTT. It yields the protein CAIRDREENQPQHF.

This clonotype was observed a handful of times. The genes are TRBV19 and TRBJ2-1, with D uncertain. CDR3 size: 11 residues. Per germline, CDR1 LNHDA and CDR2 SQIVND (reference sequence). V gave up 3 bases and J gave up 6 bases, with 3 bases separating them. This chain's CDR3 is CASSILNEQFF. The DNA for the CDR3 is TGTGCCAGTAGTATCCTCAATGAGCAGTTCTTC.